One sample yielded the 30 T cell receptor beta chains listed below, sequenced in a study of blood T cell repertoires in COVID-19 (dated by TCRdb to 2018 to 2021). The library was made by the immunoSEQ multiplex PCR assay. As stored in TCRdb, this immuneACCESS dataset retains in-frame rearrangements with V and J assigned. A fraction of the clones does not appear; measured against another copy, unresolved V genes explain less than half of the discrepancy, and the remainder lacks a known reason. This sample has some 170,000 clones in its table, and roughly 73% of those were observed once. Approximately 2.8% of the sample belongs to the ten largest clones. Source material: peripheral blood. The source of these receptors is a man in his 70s with acute or convalescent COVID-19.

The genes are TRBV7-3 and TRBJ2-1; 10 bases are a match to TRBD2. CDR3 length: 18 amino acids. V was clipped by 8 bases and J by 7 bases; unmatched bases: 20. CDR1 and CDR2 (germline): SGHTA, FQGTGA. The CDR3 loop reads CASAPASGRAVGYNEQFF. CDR3 bases: TGTGCCAGCGCACCGGCCAGCGGGAGGGCCGTGGGGTATAATGAGCAGTTCTTC.

This chain links TRBV6-1 with TRBJ2-1; a possible D gene is TRBD2 (6 bases). The CDR3 extends over 15 amino acids. The germline CDR1 and CDR2 sequences are MNHNS and SASEGT. V shed 3 bases and J shed 9 bases, with 18 bases lying between them. The CDR3 DNA follows: TGTGCCAGCAGTGACCCCGGGGGACCCGGAGCTGAGCAGTTCTTC. Its protein is CASSDPGGPGAEQFF.

The chain carries TRBV6-5 and TRBJ1-3, with D tentatively TRBD1 (5 bases). The CDR3 runs to 16 residues. Germline CDR1 MNHEY, CDR2 SVGAGI. Trimming took 0 bases from V and 0 from J, leaving 9 bases between them. As DNA, the CDR3 is TGTGCCAGCAGTTACTCAGGGGCAATCTCTGGAAACACCATATATTTT. Amino acid sequence: CASSYSGAISGNTIYF.

V is TRBV5-1 and J is TRBJ2-7; TRBD2 agrees at 9 bases. The V and J ends lost 4 bases and 3 bases, in that order; junction bases with no gene match: 11. The CDR3 extends over 16 amino acids. From germline, CDR1 is SGHRS and CDR2 YFSETQ. The CDR3 loop reads CASSLGGAGGLYEQYF. The CDR3 region has the DNA TGCGCCAGCAGCCTTGGCGGGGCGGGAGGGCTCTACGAGCAGTACTTC.

This chain joins TRBV19 and TRBJ1-5; no clear D gene. Germline CDR1 LNHDA, CDR2 SQIVND (reference sequence). The CDR3 runs to 15 residues. Trimming removed 1 base at V and 0 bases at J, with 7 bases between. CDR3 sequence (DNA): TGTGCCAGTAGTATAGGTCCGTATAGCAATCAGCCCCAGCATTTT. This codes for CASSIGPYSNQPQHF.

The J gene is TRBJ1-1, the V gene TRBV14; 7 nucleotides match TRBD1. V lost 2 bases and J lost 0; bases outside the gene matches: 3. Germline V gives CDR1 SGHDN, CDR2 FVKESK. The CDR3 is 15 residues long. CDR3 DNA: TGTGCCAGCAGCCAACGGACAGGTCTGAACACTGAAGCTTTCTTT. This translates into CASSQRTGLNTEAFF.

The gene calls are TRBV2 and TRBJ1-6; D unclear. Germline CDR1 reads SNHLY; CDR2 reads FYNNEI. The CDR3 loop spans 12 amino acids. The V end was cut by 6 bases, the J end by 10 bases, with 10 bases between. The CDR3 sequence: CASRLGGSPLHF. CDR3 bases: TGTGCCAGCAGATTGGGAGGGTCACCCCTCCACTTT.

V and J are TRBV6-2 or TRBV6-3 and TRBJ2-2; 8 bases align to TRBD2. Per the germline V gene, CDR1 is MNHEY and CDR2 is SVGEGT. The V and J ends lost 6 bases and 4 bases, in that order; junction bases with no gene match: 13. The CDR3 length is 17 residues. CDR3 nucleotides: TGTGCCAGCAGCCTACGGAATAACGGGGGGGGCACCGGGGAGCTGTTTTTT. This encodes CASSLRNNGGGTGELFF.

This chain links TRBV7-2 with TRBJ1-1, with D tentatively TRBD1 (6 bases). V lost 2 bases to trimming and J lost 1 base, with 20 bases between them. The CDR3 extends over 18 amino acids. Germline CDR1 reads SGHTA; CDR2 reads FQGNSA. Written as DNA, the CDR3 is TGTGCCAGCAGCTTAAGGGGGGGGGCAGACCGCCGGAACACTGAAGCTTTCTTT. Translation gives CASSLRGGADRRNTEAFF.

The CDR3 loop is CASSKEETGGNEQFF. For the CDR3, the DNA is TGTGCCAGCAGCAAAGAAGAGACAGGGGGCAATGAGCAGTTCTTC. The chain recombines TRBV21-1 with TRBJ2-1; TRBD1, as called in the table, went unchecked against the DNA. TRBV21-1 is a pseudogene segment. The CDR3 sequence is 15 residues long.

In this sample, this clone turned up a few times. The J gene is TRBJ2-3, the V gene TRBV29-1; D gene ambiguous. Trimming pared 7 bases from V and 9 bases from J, leaving 14 bases between. The CDR3 spans 11 residues. The germline CDR1 and CDR2 sequences are SQVTM and ANQGSEA. The CDR3 DNA reads TGCAGCGCCCGCTTTACAGCAACGCAGTATTTT. Encoded protein: CSARFTATQYF.

The chain uses TRBV5-1 and TRBJ2-3, with 9 positions matching TRBD2. V dropped 4 bases and J dropped 0; count of bases not matched to a gene: 3. This CDR3 contains 15 residues. The germline V gene has CDR1 SGHRS and CDR2 YFSETQ. The DNA for the CDR3 is TGCGCCAGCAGCATTAGCGGGGGAAGCACAGATACGCAGTATTTT. Residues: CASSISGGSTDTQYF.

The CDR3 region is CASSSGTVTGELFF. The CDR3 bases are TGCGCCAGCAGCTCCGGGACAGTCACCGGGGAGCTGTTTTTT. The chain carries TRBV5-1 and TRBJ2-2; 7 bases are shared with TRBD1. CDR1 SGHRS and CDR2 YFSETQ come from the germline V gene. The CDR3 runs to 14 residues. J lost 4 bases, V lost 3 bases, and 3 bases had no gene match.

This sequence joins TRBV10-3 and TRBJ1-1; TRBD1 aligns across 7 bases. Germline V gene lookup returns CDR1 ENHRY and CDR2 SYGVKD. Trimming removed 6 bases from V and 1 base from J; junction bases left unmatched: 2. The CDR3 extends over 13 amino acids. This CDR3 reads CAIRQGTNTEAFF. The CDR3 bases are TGTGCCATCAGACAGGGGACGAACACTGAAGCTTTCTTT.

This clone occurred a few times. The rearrangement links TRBV10-2 to TRBJ2-7; D might be TRBD1 (7 bases). This CDR3 contains 16 residues. V lost 6 bases, J lost 1 base, and 19 bases lay in between. The V gene's germline CDR1 is WSHSY and CDR2 SAAADI. The DNA of the CDR3 is TGCGCCAGCAGGGGGACAGCGGAGGGTCGATCCTACGAGCAGTACTTC. Translation gives CASRGTAEGRSYEQYF.

J is TRBJ2-2 and V is TRBV7-9; D is unresolved. This CDR3 spans 12 amino acids. The germline V gene has CDR1 SEHNR and CDR2 FQNEAQ (reference sequence). The germline V and J ends were trimmed by 7 bases and 8 bases, with 11 bases remaining between them. The CDR3, as DNA: TGTGCCAGCACGTTACGCCTAGGGGAGCTGTTTTTT. Translating gives CASTLRLGELFF.

This clone has more than one count but fewer than ten. The gene calls are TRBV9 and TRBJ2-2; TRBD1 aligns across 9 bases. The germline CDR1 and CDR2 sequences are SGDLS and YYNGEE. The CDR3 contains 16 residues. V was clipped by 3 bases and J by 5 bases; unmatched bases: 8. The chain's CDR3 is CASSGVGQGKTGELFF. CDR3 nucleotide sequence: TGTGCCAGCAGCGGAGTAGGACAGGGGAAGACCGGGGAGCTGTTTTTT.

This clone was observed a few times. The chain recombines TRBV9 with TRBJ2-1, with D possibly TRBD2 on 5 matching bases. The CDR3 consists of 14 residues. Trimming left V 0 bases short and J 1 base short, with 5 bases between. In germline, CDR1 is SGDLS, CDR2 YYNGEE. The CDR3 bases are TGTGCCAGCAGCGTAGGGGAGTCCTACAATGAGCAGTTCTTC. This encodes CASSVGESYNEQFF.

J is TRBJ2-1 and V is TRBV7-3; TRBD2 agrees at 8 bases. Germline values: CDR1 SGHTA, CDR2 FQGTGA. There are 16 residues in the CDR3. J lost 6 bases, V lost 2 bases, and 9 bases had no gene match. The CDR3 sequence is CASSLFALAEINEQFF. Here the CDR3 DNA reads TGTGCCAGCAGCTTATTCGCACTAGCGGAGATCAATGAGCAGTTCTTC.

This rearrangement joins TRBV5-4 to TRBJ2-5, with 12 bases fitting TRBD2. V shed 4 bases and J 1 base; nucleotides not matched to a gene: 8. Germline V CDR1 and CDR2: SGHNT, YYREEE (reference sequence). The CDR3 has 17 residues. In DNA form, the CDR3 reads TGTGCCAGCAGCCCCGGGACTAGCGGGCGAACCCAAGAGACCCAGTACTTC. Its protein product is CASSPGTSGRTQETQYF.

The V and J genes are TRBV28 and TRBJ1-5; tentative D call: TRBD1 (5 bases). The CDR3 consists of 14 residues. Trimming left V 5 bases short and J 4 bases short, with 12 bases between. CDR1 MDHEN and CDR2 SYDVKM come from the germline V gene. CDR3: CASSPDSTNQPQHF. The CDR3 DNA sequence: TGTGCCAGCAGTCCAGACAGCACTAATCAGCCCCAGCATTTT.

CDR3 protein: CASSTLDRGMDGYTF. The CDR3 bases are TGTGCCAGCTCAACTTTGGACAGGGGGATGGATGGCTACACCTTC. This rearrangement joins TRBV18 to TRBJ1-2, with TRBD1 matching 10 bases. Trimming at V came to 5 bases and at J to 6 bases, leaving 9 bases not matched to a gene. Germline assignment: CDR1 KGHSH and CDR2 LQKENI. The CDR3 has 15 residues.

The rearrangement uses TRBV6-5 and TRBJ2-5; 9 bases fit TRBD2. There are 16 residues in the CDR3. The ends lost 0 bases at V and 5 bases at J; junction bases unmatched: 7. Germline loops: CDR1 MNHEY, CDR2 SVGAGI. CDR3 sequence: CASSYSSGRIGETQYF. In DNA form, the CDR3 reads TGTGCCAGCAGTTACTCGAGCGGGAGGATTGGGGAGACCCAGTACTTC.

Only a few counts were recorded for this clone. This sequence joins TRBV27 and TRBJ1-1; 7 bases agree with TRBD1. Germline values: CDR1 MNHEY, CDR2 SMNVEV (reference sequence). Trimming took 5 bases from V and 1 from J; bases not matched to a gene: 4. The length of the CDR3 is 14 residues. The CDR3: CASSPGQRNTEAFF. DNA for the CDR3: TGTGCCAGCAGTCCGGGACAGAGGAACACTGAAGCTTTCTTT.

CDR3 loop: CASSGTGFRGYTF. The CDR3 region has the DNA TGTGCCAGCAGTGGGACAGGGTTCAGGGGCTACACCTTC. The gene calls are TRBV12-3 or TRBV12-4 and TRBJ1-2, with 9 bases identical to TRBD1. Unmatched junction bases numbered 6, after V lost 5 bases and J lost 8 bases. This CDR3 is built from 13 residues.

This clone has just one count. The chain joins TRBV9 to TRBJ1-6; D unresolved. The ends were cut back, 2 bases at V and 0 bases at J, with 9 bases in the middle. This CDR3 region has 16 residues. Germline CDR1 is SGDLS and CDR2 is YYNGEE. CDR3 protein: CASSVEQSSYNSPLHF. Here the CDR3 DNA reads TGTGCCAGCAGCGTCGAGCAAAGCTCCTATAATTCACCCCTCCACTTT.

The chain has TRBV4-1 and TRBJ2-7; D may be TRBD1 (5 bases). The CDR3 extends over 15 amino acids. Trimming took 5 bases from V and 3 from J, leaving 17 bases between them. The germline V gene has CDR1 MGHRA and CDR2 YSYEKL. The CDR3 DNA reads TGCGCCAGCAGCTCAACCTCAGGGAAGAACTACGAGCAGTACTTC. It translates to CASSSTSGKNYEQYF.

The gene calls are TRBV6-6 and TRBJ2-5; 9 nucleotides align to TRBD2. There are 16 residues in the CDR3. V was pared by 2 bases and J by 5 bases, with 9 bases of the junction left unmatched. Germline CDR1 is MNHNY and CDR2 is SVGAGI (reference sequence). The CDR3 sequence is CASSYPMAGGRETQYF. The CDR3 DNA follows: TGTGCCAGCAGTTACCCTATGGCGGGGGGGAGGGAGACCCAGTACTTC.

The genes are TRBV28 and TRBJ2-2; 9 nucleotides match TRBD2. This CDR3 is built from 15 residues. Unmatched junction bases numbered 7, after V lost 7 bases and J lost 4 bases. CDR1 MDHEN and CDR2 SYDVKM come from the germline V gene. The CDR3 region has the DNA TGTGCCAGCACCGATAGCGGGAGACGCACCGGGGAGCTGTTTTTT. Amino acid sequence: CASTDSGRRTGELFF. Drawing the rest from reference TRBV28 and TRBJ2-2, the complete variable domain is DVKVTQSSRYLVKRTGEKVFLECVQDMDHENMFWYRQDPGLGLRLIYFSYDVKMKEKGDIPEGYSVSREKKERFSLILESASTNQTSMYLCASTDSGRRTGELFFGEGSRLTVL.

The V call is TRBV6-5, the J call TRBJ1-2; 8 bases line up with TRBD1. This CDR3 contains 13 residues. J was trimmed by 5 bases and V by 6 bases; bases with no gene match: 5. CDR1 is MNHEY and CDR2 is SVGAGI in the germline V gene. CDR3 sequence (DNA): TGTGCCAGCAGCCCCGACAGGGGATATGGCTACACCTTC. Its protein product is CASSPDRGYGYTF.